This is a list of T cell receptor beta chains from one sample in a study of T cells in Graves' hyperthyroidism and ophthalmopathy. Each CDR3 protein is one row after TCRdb ran MiXCR on the multiplex PCR reads. Among around 720,000 distinct CDR3 sequences listed, approximately 40% were seen once. Sequenced: blood. The source of these receptors is a woman aged 40 to 55 with Graves' hyperthyroidism. Both conserved end residues are part of each CDR3. The D gene is left open where the match is weak. Clone size is stated in some rows and not others, as once, few, many or a class when expanded.

clone size,J gene,V gene,D gene,CDR3 DNA,CDR3 protein
few,TRBJ2-7,TRBV20-1,TRBD2,TGCAGTGCTTCCCTGACTAGCGGGGGTTTCTCCTACGAGCAGTACTTC,CSASLTSGGFSYEQYF
once,TRBJ2-6,TRBV10-3,TRBD1,TGTGCCATCAGTCTGGGACAGCCGCTCTCTGGGGCCAACGTCCTGACTTTC,CAISLGQPLSGANVLTF
NA,TRBJ2-5,TRBV15,NA,TGTGCCACCAGCAGTAGTAGAGGACAGTCCCAAGAGACCCAGTACTTC,CATSSSRGQSQETQYF
NA,TRBJ1-2,TRBV6-1,TRBD1,TGTGCCAGCAGTGATTGGGACAGCGTTAACTATGGCTACACCTTC,CASSDWDSVNYGYTF
NA,TRBJ1-5,TRBV7-3,NA,TGTGCCAGCAGTTCAGGACATATTGGGAGCAATCAGCCCCAGCATTTT,CASSSGHIGSNQPQHF
many,TRBJ1-5,TRBV25-1,NA,TGTGCCAGCAGTGATTGGGACGGGGATCAGCCCCAGCATTTT,CASSDWDGDQPQHF
NA,TRBJ2-5,TRBV6-6,NA,TGTGCCAGCAGTGAATGGAGGGATGGATCGGAGACCCAGTACTTC,CASSEWRDGSETQYF
NA,TRBJ2-2,TRBV6-5,NA,TGTGCCAGCAGTTCAGGGGTTGATAGGGGGGAGCTGTTTTTT,CASSSGVDRGELFF
NA,TRBJ2-2,TRBV5-1,TRBD2,TGCGCCAGCAGCCAAGGGTTAGCGGGGGGCCTATCAGTCGCGAACACCGGGGAGCTGTTTTTT,CASSQGLAGGLSVANTGELFF
NA,TRBJ2-7,TRBV9,TRBD1,TGTGCCAGCAGCGCCACCGGGACAGGGGGTCCGCAGCAGTACTTC,CASSATGTGGPQQYF
many,TRBJ1-4,TRBV29-1,TRBD1,TGCAGCGTCCAGGGGGCGAGTGGGGAACTGTTTTTT,CSVQGASGELFF
NA,TRBJ2-2,TRBV11-2,TRBD2,TGTGCCAGCAGACGCCGGGGAGGGGCGGCCGGGGAGCTGTTTTTT,CASRRRGGAAGELFF
few,TRBJ2-3,TRBV7-9,NA,TGTGCCAGCAGGCTCGGGTGGGGCACAGATACGCAGTATTTT,CASRLGWGTDTQYF
few,TRBJ2-3,TRBV10-3,NA,TGTGCCATCAGTGAGTCACTGGATACGCAGTATTTT,CAISESLDTQYF
many,TRBJ1-4,TRBV12-3/TRBV12-4,NA,TGTGCTAGCAGCTTACAGGGTGGGGAAAAACTGTTTTTT,CASSLQGGEKLFF
NA,TRBJ1-1,TRBV25-1,TRBD1,TGTGCCAGCAGTGCTCGGACAGGGGGGGCGAACACTGAAGCTTTCTTT,CASSARTGGANTEAFF
NA,TRBJ1-1,TRBV14,NA,TGTGCCAGCAGCCCACTTACGCCTACCACTGAAGCTTTCTTT,CASSPLTPTTEAFF
NA,TRBJ1-3,TRBV15,NA,TGTGCCACCGGCAGACAGGAGGCCATCTCTAGAAACACCATATATTTT,CATGRQEAISRNTIYF
few,TRBJ2-6,TRBV10-3,NA,TGTGCCAGCAGTAGTGACAGCTCCTCTAGGGCCAACGTCCTGACTTTC,CASSSDSSSRANVLTF
many,TRBJ1-2,TRBV12-3/TRBV12-4,NA,TGTGCCAGCAGTTTAGCAGGAACTGGGGGCTACACCTTC,CASSLAGTGGYTF
NA,TRBJ1-2,TRBV7-2,NA,TGTGCCAGCAGCCATAGGCCCCCAGGGCTCGGCTACACCTTC,CASSHRPPGLGYTF
NA,TRBJ2-7,TRBV12-3/TRBV12-4,NA,TGTGCCAGCAGTTCACTGGCAGGGGGGCGGGGCTACGAGCAGTACTTC,CASSSLAGGRGYEQYF
NA,TRBJ1-5,TRBV4-1,NA,TGCGCCAGCAGCCAAGGTTCAGCCAGAAGGGTCAATCAGCCCCAGCATTTT,CASSQGSARRVNQPQHF
many,TRBJ1-2,TRBV6-5,TRBD1,TGTGCCAGCAACACAGGGGGCCTTAACTATGGCTACACCTTC,CASNTGGLNYGYTF
many,TRBJ1-3,TRBV7-9,NA,TGTGCCAGCAGCTTAAGTCGGCAGGGGCACAACACCATATATTTT,CASSLSRQGHNTIYF
many,TRBJ1-6,TRBV4-1,NA,TGCGCCAGCAGCCAAGATCAGAGGGAGGCACCCCTCCACTTT,CASSQDQREAPLHF
NA,TRBJ2-1,TRBV29-1,TRBD2,TGCAGCGTTGAAGGGGGCGGGAGGGCAGGAAATGAGCAGTTCTTC,CSVEGGGRAGNEQFF
NA,TRBJ2-7,TRBV5-4,TRBD1,TGTGCCAGCAGTCAGGGACAGGGATCGAATTACGAGCAGTACTTC,CASSQGQGSNYEQYF
NA,TRBJ1-2,TRBV20-1,NA,TGCAGTGCTAACGAACGAGACAGTCCCAGGGCTGGCTACACCTTC,CSANERDSPRAGYTF
NA,TRBJ1-3,TRBV6-4,NA,TGTGCCAGCAGTTACTTCCGGCTCTCTGGAAACACCATATATTTT,CASSYFRLSGNTIYF
few,TRBJ1-1,TRBV14,NA,TGTGCCAGCAGCCCCCAGGCGAACACTGAAGCTTTCTTT,CASSPQANTEAFF
NA,TRBJ1-1,TRBV5-1,TRBD1,TGCGCCAGCAGCCTGGACAGGGGAATATCGGAAGCTTTCTTT,CASSLDRGISEAFF
NA,TRBJ2-1,TRBV7-9,NA,TGTGCCAGCAGCTTAAAGATTCCGACAGATGAGCAGTTCTTC,CASSLKIPTDEQFF
NA,TRBJ1-3,TRBV14,NA,TGTGCCAGCAGACCGGGTTCTGGAAACACCATATATTTT,CASRPGSGNTIYF
NA,TRBJ1-1,TRBV6-6,TRBD1,TGTGCCAGCAGTTACATTTTAGTAGGGACAGATGAAGCTTTCTTT,CASSYILVGTDEAFF
NA,TRBJ2-7,TRBV10-3,NA,TGTGCCATCAGTGAGAGGTCATGGCGACAGCGTTCCTACGAGCAGTACTTC,CAISERSWRQRSYEQYF
NA,TRBJ2-1,TRBV19,TRBD2,TGTGCCAGTAAGGGACTAGCAAATAATGAGCAGTTCTTC,CASKGLANNEQFF
NA,TRBJ1-1,TRBV7-9,TRBD1,TGTGCCAGCAGCTTCGAGGGGACAGGGTCTCACACTGAAGCTTTCTTT,CASSFEGTGSHTEAFF
few,TRBJ2-5,TRBV28,TRBD2,TGTGCCAGCAGTTTCACGGGAGGTCTTCCAGAGACCCAGTACTTC,CASSFTGGLPETQYF
NA,TRBJ1-2,TRBV4-3,NA,TGCGCCAGCAGCCAAGTTTGGGGGGGAAACTATGGCTACACCTTC,CASSQVWGGNYGYTF
NA,TRBJ2-7,TRBV12-3/TRBV12-4,NA,TGTGCCAGCAGTTTCCGGGACTGGCTCTACGAGCAGTACTTC,CASSFRDWLYEQYF
many,TRBJ1-3,TRBV7-2,TRBD1,TGTGCCAGCAGTAGACAGGGGGCGTCTGGAAACACCATATATTTT,CASSRQGASGNTIYF
NA,TRBJ1-1,TRBV6-1,NA,TGTGCCAGCATAGCAGGTAACAGTAACACTGAAGCTTTCTTT,CASIAGNSNTEAFF
many,TRBJ1-1,TRBV7-2,NA,TGTGCCAGCAGCGCCATCCGGGACACTGAAGCTTTCTTT,CASSAIRDTEAFF
NA,TRBJ1-1,TRBV2,NA,TGTGCCAGCAGTGAAGCCGGAATGGCCCAAGCTTTCTTT,CASSEAGMAQAFF
NA,TRBJ1-3,TRBV6-5,TRBD1,TGTGCCAGCAGTTATGGGACAGCTGGAAACACCACATATTTT,CASSYGTAGNTTYF
many,TRBJ1-4,TRBV7-9,NA,TGTGCCAGTGGAAGACATGCAACTAATGAAAAACTGTTTTTT,CASGRHATNEKLFF
NA,TRBJ1-5,TRBV5-5,NA,TGTGCCAGTTCGCCGCAGGCCTTATCCAATCAGCCCCAGCATTTT,CASSPQALSNQPQHF
few,TRBJ1-5,TRBV12-3/TRBV12-4,NA,TGTGCCAGCAAGAGGGGCAGTCAGCCCCAGCATTTT,CASKRGSQPQHF
few,TRBJ2-7,TRBV2,NA,TGTGCCAGCAGCTTTTTCCCCGTCTACGAGCAGTACTTC,CASSFFPVYEQYF
few,TRBJ1-2,TRBV28,NA,TGTGCCAGCAGTGATCCCGGGACGAGGGGCTACGGTGGCTACACCTTC,CASSDPGTRGYGGYTF
NA,TRBJ1-5,TRBV10-3,TRBD1,TGTGCCAGCAGCCGGACAGGGGTAATTAGCAATCAGCCCCAGCATTTT,CASSRTGVISNQPQHF
many,TRBJ1-5,TRBV7-2,NA,TGTGCCAGCAGCTTATACGCGGGTGGCGATCAGCCCCAGCATTTT,CASSLYAGGDQPQHF
NA,TRBJ1-1,TRBV7-3,NA,TGTGCCAGCAGAAGTGGGGCGCAGGGGAAGCGTGAAGCTTTCTTT,CASRSGAQGKREAFF
many,TRBJ1-2,TRBV4-1,NA,TGCGCCAGCAGCCAAGTGGCGGCGTACTATGGCTACACCTTC,CASSQVAAYYGYTF
NA,TRBJ1-4,TRBV25-1,TRBD1,TGTGCCAGCAGCCAAGGGACAGGGGATAATGAAAAACTGTTTTTT,CASSQGTGDNEKLFF